The source of this T cell receptor beta chain is a study of T cells expressing NK-cell markers. Looking at the study overall: Beta-chain profiling covered CD3+CD56+NKG2C+, CD3+CD56+NKG2C- and CD3+CD56-NKG2C+ sorted subsets.

The CDR3 has 15 amino acids. From germline, CDR1 is SNHLY and CDR2 FYNNEI. Synthesis of TCR beta cDNA relied on 5'RACE template switching carrying UMIs. With the 5' RACE reads reprocessed, TCRdb shows one record per CDR3 protein and no DNA. This table lists 550,000 or so distinct CDR3 sequences. The sequenced sample consisted of blood T cells: a sorted CD56 or NKG2C T cell subset, CD4+ or CD8+ T cells, or bulk PBMC T cells (not recorded which). This chain connects TRBV2 to TRBJ2-1; as DNA is missing, the TRBD1 call by TCRdb cannot be tested. The TCR originated in a man aged 18-30 years in good health. CDR3 loop: CASRLTGGVGNEQFF.